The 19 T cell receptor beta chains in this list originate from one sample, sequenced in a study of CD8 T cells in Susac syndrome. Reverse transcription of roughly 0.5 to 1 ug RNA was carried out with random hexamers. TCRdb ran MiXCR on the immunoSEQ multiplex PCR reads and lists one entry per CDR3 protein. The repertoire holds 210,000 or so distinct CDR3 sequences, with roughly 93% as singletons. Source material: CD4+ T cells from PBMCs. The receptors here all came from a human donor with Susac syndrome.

CDR3 sequence reads: CACKGKGFAGTEAFF. In DNA, the CDR3 is TGTGCCTGTAAAGGCAAGGGGTTCGCGGGTACTGAAGCTTTCTTT. J is TRBJ1-1 and V is TRBV30; maybe TRBD1 (5 bases). CDR3 length: 15 amino acids. The V gene lost 6 bases and the J gene lost 5 bases, with 22 bases spanning the gap. Germline CDR1 reads GTSNPN; CDR2 reads SVGIG (reference sequence).

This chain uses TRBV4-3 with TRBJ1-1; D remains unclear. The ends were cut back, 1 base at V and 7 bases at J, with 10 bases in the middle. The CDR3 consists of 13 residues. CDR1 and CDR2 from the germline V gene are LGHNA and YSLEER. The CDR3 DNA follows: TGCGCCAGCAGCCAAGTCTCGGCCGGTGAAGCTTTCTTT. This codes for CASSQVSAGEAFF.

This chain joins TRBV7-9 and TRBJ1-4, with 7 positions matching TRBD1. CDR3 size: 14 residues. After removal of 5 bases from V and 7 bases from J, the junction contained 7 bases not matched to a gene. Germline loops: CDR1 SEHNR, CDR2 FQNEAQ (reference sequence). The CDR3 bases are TGTGCCAGCAGCGAGGGACAGTACCTTGAAAAACTGTTTTTT. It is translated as CASSEGQYLEKLFF.

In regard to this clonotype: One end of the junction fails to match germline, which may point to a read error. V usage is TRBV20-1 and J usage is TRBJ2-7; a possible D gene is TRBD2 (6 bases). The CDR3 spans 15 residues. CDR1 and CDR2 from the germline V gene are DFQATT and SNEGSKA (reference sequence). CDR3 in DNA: TGCAGTGCTGGAGACCCTTGGGGGGATTTCTACGAGCAGTACTTC. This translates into CSAGDPWGDFYEQYF.

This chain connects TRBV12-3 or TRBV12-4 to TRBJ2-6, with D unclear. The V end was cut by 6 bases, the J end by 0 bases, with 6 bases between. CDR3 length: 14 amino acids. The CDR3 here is CASSRTSGANVLTF. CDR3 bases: TGTGCCAGCAGCCGGACCTCTGGGGCCAACGTCCTGACTTTC.

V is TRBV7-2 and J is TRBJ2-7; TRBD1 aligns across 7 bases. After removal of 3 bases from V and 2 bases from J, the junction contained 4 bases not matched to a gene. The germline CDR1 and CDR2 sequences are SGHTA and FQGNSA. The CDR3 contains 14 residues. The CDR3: CASSFQGVPYEQYF. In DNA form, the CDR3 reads TGTGCCAGCAGCTTTCAGGGGGTGCCCTACGAGCAGTACTTC. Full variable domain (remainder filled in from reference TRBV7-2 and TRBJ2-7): GAGVSQSPSNKVTEKGKDVELRCDPISGHTALYWYRQSLGQGLEFLIYFQGNSAPDKSGLPSDRFSAERTGGSVSTLTIQRTQQEDSAVYLCASSFQGVPYEQYFGPGTRLTVT.

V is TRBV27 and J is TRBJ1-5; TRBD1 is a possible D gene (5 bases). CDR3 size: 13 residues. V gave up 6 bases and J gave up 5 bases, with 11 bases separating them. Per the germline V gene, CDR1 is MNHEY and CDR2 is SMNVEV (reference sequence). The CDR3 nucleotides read TGTGCCAGCAGCTTTACAGGAGATCAGCCCCAGCATTTT. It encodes CASSFTGDQPQHF.

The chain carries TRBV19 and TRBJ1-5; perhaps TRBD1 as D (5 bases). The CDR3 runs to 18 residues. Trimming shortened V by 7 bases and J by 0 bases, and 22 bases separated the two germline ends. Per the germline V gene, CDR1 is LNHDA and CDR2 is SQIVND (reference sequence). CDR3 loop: CASKLLETAAYSNQPQHF. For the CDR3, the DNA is TGTGCCAGTAAATTACTCGAGACAGCTGCCTATAGCAATCAGCCCCAGCATTTT.

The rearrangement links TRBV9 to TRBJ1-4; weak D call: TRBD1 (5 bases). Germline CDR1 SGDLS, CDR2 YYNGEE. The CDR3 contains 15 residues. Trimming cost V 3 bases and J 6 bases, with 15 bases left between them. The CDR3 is CASSAFGAADEKLFF. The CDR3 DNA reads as TGTGCCAGCAGCGCTTTCGGGGCGGCGGATGAAAAACTGTTTTTT.

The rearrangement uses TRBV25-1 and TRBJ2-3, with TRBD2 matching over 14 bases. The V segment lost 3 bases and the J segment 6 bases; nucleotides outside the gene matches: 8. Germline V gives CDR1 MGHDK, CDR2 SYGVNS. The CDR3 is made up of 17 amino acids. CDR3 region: CASSEGLTSGGADTQYF. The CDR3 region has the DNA TGTGCCAGCAGTGAGGGTTTGACTAGCGGGGGGGCGGATACGCAGTATTTT.

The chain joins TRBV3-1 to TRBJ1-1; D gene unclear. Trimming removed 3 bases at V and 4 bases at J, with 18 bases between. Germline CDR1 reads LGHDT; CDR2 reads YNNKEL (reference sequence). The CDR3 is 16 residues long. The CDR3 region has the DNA TGTGCCAGCAGCCACGACCGGAGACCTAGTAGCACTGAAGCTTTCTTT. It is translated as CASSHDRRPSSTEAFF.

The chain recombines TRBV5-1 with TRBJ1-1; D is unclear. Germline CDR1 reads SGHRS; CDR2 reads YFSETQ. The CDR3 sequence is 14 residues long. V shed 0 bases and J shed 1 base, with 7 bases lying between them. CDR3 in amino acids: CASSLERANTEAFF. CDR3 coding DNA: TGCGCCAGCAGCTTGGAGAGGGCGAACACTGAAGCTTTCTTT.

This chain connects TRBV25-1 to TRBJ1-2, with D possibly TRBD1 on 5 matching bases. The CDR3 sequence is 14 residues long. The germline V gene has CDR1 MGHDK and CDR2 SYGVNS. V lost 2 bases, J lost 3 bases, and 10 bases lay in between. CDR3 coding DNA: TGTGCCAGCAGTGAAAATTCCAGGGACTATGGCTACACCTTC. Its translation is CASSENSRDYGYTF.

The CDR3 loop is CSARDLGGGAEETQYF. CDR3 nucleotide sequence: TGCAGTGCTAGAGATCTTGGCGGGGGGGCCGAAGAGACCCAGTACTTC. The V gene is TRBV20-1, the J gene TRBJ2-5; 9 bases map to TRBD2. This CDR3 region has 16 residues. The trim removed 0 bases at V and 3 bases at J, leaving 8 bases unmatched. The germline V gene has CDR1 DFQATT and CDR2 SNEGSKA (reference sequence).

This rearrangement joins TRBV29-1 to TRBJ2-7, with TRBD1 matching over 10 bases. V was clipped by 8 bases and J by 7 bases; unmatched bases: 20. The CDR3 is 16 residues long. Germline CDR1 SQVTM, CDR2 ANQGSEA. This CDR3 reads CSIALGSGTGVLEQYF. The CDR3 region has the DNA TGCAGCATAGCCTTAGGGAGCGGGACAGGGGTTCTGGAGCAGTACTTC.

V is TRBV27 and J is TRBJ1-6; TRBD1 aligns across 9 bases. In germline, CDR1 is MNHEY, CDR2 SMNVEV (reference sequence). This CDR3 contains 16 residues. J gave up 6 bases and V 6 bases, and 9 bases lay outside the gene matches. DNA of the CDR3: TGTGCCAGCAGGGTCGGGAGGGACAGGGTTAATTCACCCCTCCACTTT. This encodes CASRVGRDRVNSPLHF.

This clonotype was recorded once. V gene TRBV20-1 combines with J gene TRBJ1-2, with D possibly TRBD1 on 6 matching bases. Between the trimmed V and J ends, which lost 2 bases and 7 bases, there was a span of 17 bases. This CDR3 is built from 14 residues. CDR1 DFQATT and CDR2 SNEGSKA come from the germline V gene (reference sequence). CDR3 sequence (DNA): TGCAGTGCTAGAACCCCAACAGGGCGGACTGGCTACACCTTC. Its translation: CSARTPTGRTGYTF.

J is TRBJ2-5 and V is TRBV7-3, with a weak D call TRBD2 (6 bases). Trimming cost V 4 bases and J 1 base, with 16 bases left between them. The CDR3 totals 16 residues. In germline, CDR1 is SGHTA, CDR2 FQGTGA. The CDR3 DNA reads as TGTGCCAGCAGCTCGGCTGCCGCGGGGCTCCAAGAGACCCAGTACTTC. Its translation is CASSSAAAGLQETQYF.

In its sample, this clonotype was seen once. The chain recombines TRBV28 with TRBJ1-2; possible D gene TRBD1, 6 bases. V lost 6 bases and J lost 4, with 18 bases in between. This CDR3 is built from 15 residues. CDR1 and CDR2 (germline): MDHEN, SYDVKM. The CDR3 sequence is CASSTRGGPAYGYTF. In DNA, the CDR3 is TGTGCCAGCAGCACAAGAGGGGGTCCCGCCTATGGCTACACCTTC.